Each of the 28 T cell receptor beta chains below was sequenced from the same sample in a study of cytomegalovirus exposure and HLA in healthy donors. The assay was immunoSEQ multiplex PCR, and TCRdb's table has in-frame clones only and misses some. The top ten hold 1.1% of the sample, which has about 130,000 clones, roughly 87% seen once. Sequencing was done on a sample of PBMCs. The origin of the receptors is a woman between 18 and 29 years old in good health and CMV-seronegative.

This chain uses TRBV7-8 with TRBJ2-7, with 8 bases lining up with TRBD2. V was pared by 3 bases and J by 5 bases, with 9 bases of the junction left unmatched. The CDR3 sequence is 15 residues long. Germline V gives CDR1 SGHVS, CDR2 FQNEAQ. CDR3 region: CASSFRSGSPHEQYF. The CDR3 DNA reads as TGTGCCAGCAGCTTTAGGAGCGGGAGTCCCCACGAGCAGTACTTC. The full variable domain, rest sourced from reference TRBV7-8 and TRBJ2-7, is GAGVSQSPRYKVAKRGQDVALRCDPISGHVSLFWYQQALGQGPEFLTYFQNEAQLDKSGLPSDRFFAERPEGSVSTLKIQRTQQEDSAVYLCASSFRSGSPHEQYFGPGTRLTVT.

CDR3 sequence reads: CASSSERTSGYNEQFF. The CDR3 DNA reads as TGTGCCAGCAGCTCCGAGAGGACTAGCGGATACAATGAGCAGTTCTTC. The rearrangement joins TRBV7-9 to TRBJ2-1, with 10 bases aligning to TRBD2. The CDR3 covers 16 residues. Germline V gene lookup returns CDR1 SEHNR and CDR2 FQNEAQ (reference sequence). Trimming at V came to 4 bases and at J to 4 bases, leaving 7 bases not matched to a gene.

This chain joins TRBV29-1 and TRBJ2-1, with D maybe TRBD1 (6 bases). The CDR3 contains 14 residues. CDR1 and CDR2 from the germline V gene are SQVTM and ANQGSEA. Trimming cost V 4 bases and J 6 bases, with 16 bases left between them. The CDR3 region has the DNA TGCAGCGTTGTAAGGACAGCTGGGCTCAATGAGCAGTTCTTC. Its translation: CSVVRTAGLNEQFF.

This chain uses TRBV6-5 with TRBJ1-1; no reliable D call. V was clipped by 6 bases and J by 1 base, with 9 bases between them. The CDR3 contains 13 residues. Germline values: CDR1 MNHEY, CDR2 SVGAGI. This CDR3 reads CASRYERNTEAFF. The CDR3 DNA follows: TGTGCCAGCAGATACGAGAGGAACACTGAAGCTTTCTTT.

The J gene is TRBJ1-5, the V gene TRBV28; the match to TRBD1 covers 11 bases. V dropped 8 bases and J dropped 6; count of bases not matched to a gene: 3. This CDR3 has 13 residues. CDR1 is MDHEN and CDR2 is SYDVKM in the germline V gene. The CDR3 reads CASAGQGVQPQHF. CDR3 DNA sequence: TGTGCCAGCGCGGGACAGGGGGTTCAGCCCCAGCATTTT. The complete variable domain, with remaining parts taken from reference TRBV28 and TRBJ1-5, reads DVKVTQSSRYLVKRTGEKVFLECVQDMDHENMFWYRQDPGLGLRLIYFSYDVKMKEKGDIPEGYSVSREKKERFSLILESASTNQTSMYLCASAGQGVQPQHFGDGTRLSIL.

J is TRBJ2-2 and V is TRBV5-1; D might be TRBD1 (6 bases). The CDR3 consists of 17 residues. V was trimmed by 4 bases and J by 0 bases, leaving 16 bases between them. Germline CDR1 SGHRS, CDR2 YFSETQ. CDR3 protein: CASSPSGTPANTGELFF. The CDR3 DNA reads TGCGCCAGCAGCCCATCCGGGACACCCGCGAACACCGGGGAGCTGTTTTTT.

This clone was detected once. CDR3 region: CASSHHRIAGGYYNEQFF. CDR3 sequence (DNA): TGTGCCAGCAGCCATCATCGAATAGCGGGGGGGTATTACAATGAGCAGTTCTTC. V and J are TRBV9 and TRBJ2-1; 11 nucleotides match TRBD2. The ends lost 4 bases at V and 4 bases at J; junction bases unmatched: 13. This CDR3 has 18 amino acids. Germline loops: CDR1 SGDLS, CDR2 YYNGEE. The full variable domain, its missing parts supplied by reference TRBV9 and TRBJ2-1, is DSGVTQTPKHLITATGQRVTLRCSPRSGDLSVYWYQQSLDQGLQFLIQYYNGEERAKGNILERFSAQQFPDLHSELNLSSLELGDSALYFCASSHHRIAGGYYNEQFFGPGTRLTVL.

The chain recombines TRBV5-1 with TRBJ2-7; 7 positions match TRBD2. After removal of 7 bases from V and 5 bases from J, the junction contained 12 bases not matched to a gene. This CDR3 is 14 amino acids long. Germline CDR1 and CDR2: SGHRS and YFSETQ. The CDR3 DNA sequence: TGCGCCAGCGGCCTCGGGCTAGCGGTTGACGAGCAGTACTTC. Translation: CASGLGLAVDEQYF.

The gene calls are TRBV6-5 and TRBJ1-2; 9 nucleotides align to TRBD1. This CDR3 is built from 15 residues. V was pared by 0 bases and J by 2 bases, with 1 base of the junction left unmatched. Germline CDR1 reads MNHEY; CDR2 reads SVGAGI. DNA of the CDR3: TGTGCCAGCAGTTACTCGACAGGGGGGAACTATGGCTACACCTTC. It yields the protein CASSYSTGGNYGYTF.

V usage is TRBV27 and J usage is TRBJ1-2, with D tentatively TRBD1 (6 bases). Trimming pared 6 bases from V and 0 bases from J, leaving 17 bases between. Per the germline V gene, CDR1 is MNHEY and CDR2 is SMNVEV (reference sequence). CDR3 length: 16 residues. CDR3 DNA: TGTGCCAGCAGCTCTTGGCCAGGGGCGGCTAACTATGGCTACACCTTC. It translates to CASSSWPGAANYGYTF.

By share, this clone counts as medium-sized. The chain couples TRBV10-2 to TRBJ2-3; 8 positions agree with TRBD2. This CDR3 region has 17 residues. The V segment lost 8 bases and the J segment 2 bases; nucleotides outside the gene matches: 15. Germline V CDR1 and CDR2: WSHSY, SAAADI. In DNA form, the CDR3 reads TGCGCCAGCCAGACTACTAGCGGAGAACTCTCCACAGATACGCAGTATTTT. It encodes CASQTTSGELSTDTQYF.

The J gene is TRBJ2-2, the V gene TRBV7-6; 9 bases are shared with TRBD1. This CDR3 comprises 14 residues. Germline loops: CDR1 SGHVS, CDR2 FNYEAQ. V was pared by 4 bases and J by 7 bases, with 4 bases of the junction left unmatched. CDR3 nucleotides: TGTGCCAGCAGCTCGGGACAGGGAGACGGGGAGCTGTTTTTT. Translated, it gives CASSSGQGDGELFF.

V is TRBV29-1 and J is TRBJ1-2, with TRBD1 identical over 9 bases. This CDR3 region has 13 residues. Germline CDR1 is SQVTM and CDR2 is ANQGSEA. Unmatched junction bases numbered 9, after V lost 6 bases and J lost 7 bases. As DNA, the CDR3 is TGCAGCGTGGGGGTACAGGGGGCGCTTGGCTACACCTTC. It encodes CSVGVQGALGYTF.

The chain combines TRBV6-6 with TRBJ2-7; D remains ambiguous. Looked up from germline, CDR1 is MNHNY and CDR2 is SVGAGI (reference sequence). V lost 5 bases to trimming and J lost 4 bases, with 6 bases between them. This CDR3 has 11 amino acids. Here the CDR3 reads CASSRGYEQYF. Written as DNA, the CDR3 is TGTGCCAGCAGTCGAGGTTACGAGCAGTACTTC.

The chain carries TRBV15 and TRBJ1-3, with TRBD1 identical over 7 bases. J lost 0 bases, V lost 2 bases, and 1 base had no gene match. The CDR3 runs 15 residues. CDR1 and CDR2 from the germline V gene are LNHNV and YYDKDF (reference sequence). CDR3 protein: CATSRRDSSGNTIYF. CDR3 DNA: TGTGCCACCAGCAGACGGGACAGCTCTGGAAACACCATATATTTT.

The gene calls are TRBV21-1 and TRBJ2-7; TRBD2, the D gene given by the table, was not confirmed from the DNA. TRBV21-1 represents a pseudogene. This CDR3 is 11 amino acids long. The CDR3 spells CASSMRASQYF. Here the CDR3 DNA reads TGTGCCAGCAGCATGCGTGCGAGTCAGTACTTC.

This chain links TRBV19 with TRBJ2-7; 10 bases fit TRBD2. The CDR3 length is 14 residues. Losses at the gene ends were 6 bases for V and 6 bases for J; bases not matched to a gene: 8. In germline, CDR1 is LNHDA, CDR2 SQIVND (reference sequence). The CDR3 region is CASRTLAGVGEQYF. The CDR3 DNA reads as TGTGCCAGTAGGACCCTAGCGGGAGTTGGCGAGCAGTACTTC.

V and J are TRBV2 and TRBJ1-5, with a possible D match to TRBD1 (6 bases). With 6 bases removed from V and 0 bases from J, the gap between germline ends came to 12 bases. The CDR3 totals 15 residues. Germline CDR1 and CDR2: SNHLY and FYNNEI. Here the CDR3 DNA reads TGTGCCAGCAGAGTGACAGGACATAGCAATCAGCCCCAGCATTTT. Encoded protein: CASRVTGHSNQPQHF.

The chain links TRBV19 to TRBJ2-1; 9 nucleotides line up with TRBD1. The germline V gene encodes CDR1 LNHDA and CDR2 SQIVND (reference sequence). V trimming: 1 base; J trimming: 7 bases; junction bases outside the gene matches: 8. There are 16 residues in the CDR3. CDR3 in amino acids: CASSIATGTGLNEQFF. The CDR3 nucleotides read TGTGCCAGTAGTATAGCAACCGGGACAGGGCTGAATGAGCAGTTCTTC.

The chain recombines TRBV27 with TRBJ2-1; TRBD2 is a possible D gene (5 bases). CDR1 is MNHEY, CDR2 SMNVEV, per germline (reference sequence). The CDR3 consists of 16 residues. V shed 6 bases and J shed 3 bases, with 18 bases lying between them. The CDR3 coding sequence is TGTGCCAGCAGCTATGAGTACGGACTCGGCTACAATGAGCAGTTCTTC. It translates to CASSYEYGLGYNEQFF.

CDR3 sequence: CASSVPFQPGGTGELFF. CDR3 DNA: TGTGCCAGCAGCGTTCCTTTCCAGCCAGGGGGCACCGGGGAGCTGTTTTTT. V is TRBV9 and J is TRBJ2-2, with 7 bases fitting TRBD1. Trimming took 2 bases from V and 4 from J; bases not matched to a gene: 11. CDR3 size: 17 residues. Germline V gene data show CDR1 as SGDLS and CDR2 as YYNGEE.

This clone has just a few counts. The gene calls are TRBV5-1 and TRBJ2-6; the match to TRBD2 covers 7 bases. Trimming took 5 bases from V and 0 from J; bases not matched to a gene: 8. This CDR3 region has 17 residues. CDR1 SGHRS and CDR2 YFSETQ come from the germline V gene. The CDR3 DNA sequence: TGCGCCAGCAGTCCCCGGGGGGAGAGCTCTGGGGCCAACGTCCTGACTTTC. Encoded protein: CASSPRGESSGANVLTF.

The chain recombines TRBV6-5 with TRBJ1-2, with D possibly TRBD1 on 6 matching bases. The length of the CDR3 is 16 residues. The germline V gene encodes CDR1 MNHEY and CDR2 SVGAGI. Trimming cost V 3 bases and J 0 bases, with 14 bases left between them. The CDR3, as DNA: TGTGCCAGCAGTTATTCCCCGGACAGCACTAACTATGGCTACACCTTC. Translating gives CASSYSPDSTNYGYTF.

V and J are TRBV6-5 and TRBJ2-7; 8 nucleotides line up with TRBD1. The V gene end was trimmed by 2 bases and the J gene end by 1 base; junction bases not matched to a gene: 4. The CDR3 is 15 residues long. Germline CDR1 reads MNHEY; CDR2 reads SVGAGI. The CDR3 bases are TGTGCCAGCAGTTACGGGACAGGAGGGTCCTACGAGCAGTACGTC. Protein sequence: CASSYGTGGSYEQYV.

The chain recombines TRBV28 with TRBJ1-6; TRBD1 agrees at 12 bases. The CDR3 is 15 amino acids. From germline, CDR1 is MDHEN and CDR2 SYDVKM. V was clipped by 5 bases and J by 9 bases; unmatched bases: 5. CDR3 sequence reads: CASSIGTGGPSPLHF. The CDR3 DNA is TGTGCCAGCAGTATAGGGACAGGGGGCCCTTCACCCCTCCACTTT.

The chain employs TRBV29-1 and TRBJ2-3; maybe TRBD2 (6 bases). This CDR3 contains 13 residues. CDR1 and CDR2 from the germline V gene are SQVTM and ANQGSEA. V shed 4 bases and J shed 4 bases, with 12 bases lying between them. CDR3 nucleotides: TGCAGCGTTGGTAGCGGTGTACCAGATACGCAGTATTTT. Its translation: CSVGSGVPDTQYF.

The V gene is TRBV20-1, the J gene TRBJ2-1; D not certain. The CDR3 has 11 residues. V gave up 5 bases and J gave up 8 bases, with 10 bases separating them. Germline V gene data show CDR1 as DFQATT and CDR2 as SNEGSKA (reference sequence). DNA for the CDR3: TGCAGTGCTCTAACAGACGATGAGCAGTTCTTC. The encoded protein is CSALTDDEQFF.

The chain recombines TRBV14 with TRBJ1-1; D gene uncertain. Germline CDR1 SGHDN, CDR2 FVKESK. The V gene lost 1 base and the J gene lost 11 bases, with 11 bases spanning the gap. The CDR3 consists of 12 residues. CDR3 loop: CASSQVIGEAFF. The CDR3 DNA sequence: TGTGCCAGCAGCCAAGTAATTGGTGAGGCTTTCTTT.